This TCR beta chain comes out of a study of neoadjuvant anti-PD-1 for oral cavity cancer. TCRdb's copy holds only in-frame clones and misses some; the assay was immunoSEQ multiplex PCR. This table has around 25,000 clones, 25% to 30% appearing once. The CDR3 length is 14 residues. V was pared by 9 bases and J by 2 bases, with 17 bases between. Per germline, CDR1 MNHEY and CDR2 SVGAGI. Notes on the study in general: Expansion of preexisting intratumoral clones was suggested to aid response.

This sample's time point: after neoadjuvant nivolumab, at surgical resection. Patients had HPV-negative, locally advanced oral cavity squamous cell carcinoma. This clone was seen a few times. What it recognizes is unknown. The material was tumor tissue, obtained after nivolumab (anti-PD-1) treatment. The chain couples TRBV6-5 to TRBJ2-7; tentative D call: TRBD2 (7 bases). The TCR sequence derives from a person aged 40 to 85 with oral cavity squamous cell carcinoma. The CDR3 DNA sequence: TGTGCCAGTGGGGGGGCACTCGACCCCTACGAGCAGTACTTC. Translated, it gives CASGGALDPYEQYF.